What follows describes a single T cell receptor (beta chain). Its matching antigen is unknown. PCR involved 60 Vbeta and 13 Jbeta primers. Profiling relied on immunoSEQ multiplex PCR, and the TCRdb table lists in-frame clones only, not all of them. Of under 200,000 clones listed, more than 65% were seen once; the top ten hold roughly 0.5%. The V gene's germline CDR1 is SNHLY and CDR2 FYNNEI. V was pared by 2 bases and J by 15 bases, with 11 bases of the junction left unmatched. The CDR3 totals 14 residues. The sample belongs to a study of cytomegalovirus exposure and HLA in healthy donors. Findings of the study overall: A missense variant in DCLRE1C was later tied to TCR beta V- and J-gene trimming. In a later analysis, most CMV-associated TCR beta chains appeared HLA-restricted.

Sequencing used PBMCs. The gene calls are TRBV2 and TRBJ2-1, with 9 bases that match TRBD2. The clonotype was recovered from a woman aged 50 to 65 in good health and CMV-seronegative. The CDR3 sequence: CASSELEREARPFF. Here the CDR3 DNA reads TGTGCCAGCAGTGAATTGGAGCGGGAGGCCCGTCCGTTCTTC.